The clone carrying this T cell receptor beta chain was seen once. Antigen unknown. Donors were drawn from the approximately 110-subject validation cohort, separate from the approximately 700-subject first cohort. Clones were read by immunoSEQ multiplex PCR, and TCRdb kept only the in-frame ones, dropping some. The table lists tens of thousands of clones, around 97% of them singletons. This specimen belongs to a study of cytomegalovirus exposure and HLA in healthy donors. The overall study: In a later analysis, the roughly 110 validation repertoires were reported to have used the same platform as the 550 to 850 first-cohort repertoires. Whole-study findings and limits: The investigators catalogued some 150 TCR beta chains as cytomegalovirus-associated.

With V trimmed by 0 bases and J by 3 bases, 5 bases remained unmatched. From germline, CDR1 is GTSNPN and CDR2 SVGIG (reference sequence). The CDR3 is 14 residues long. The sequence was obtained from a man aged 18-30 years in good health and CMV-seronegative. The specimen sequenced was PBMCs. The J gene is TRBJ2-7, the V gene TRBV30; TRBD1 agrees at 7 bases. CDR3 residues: CAWSVPQGFYEQYF. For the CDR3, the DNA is TGTGCCTGGAGTGTACCACAGGGGTTCTACGAGCAGTACTTC. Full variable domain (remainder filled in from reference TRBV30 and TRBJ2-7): SQTIHQWPATLVQPVGSPLSLECTVEGTSNPNLYWYRQAAGRGLQLLFYSVGIGQISSEVPQNLSASRPQDRQFILSSKKLLLSDSGFYLCAWSVPQGFYEQYFGPGTRLTVT.